This TCR beta chain was profiled in a study of T cell responses to AZD1222 COVID-19 vaccine. General study results and limits: Females outnumbered males among donors, who were mostly white British; clonal diversity was possibly underestimated. Repertoire collection took place solely once the T cell response had peaked.

Remarks on this clone: Its specificity is unknown.

Clones were read by immunoSEQ multiplex PCR, and TCRdb kept only the in-frame ones, dropping some. The sample holds roughly 100,000 clones; more than 75% are singletons and the top ten take around 5%. Source: peripheral blood, taken on day 0 of AZD1222 vaccination. This sequence originates from an adult in good health.

The CDR3 here is CASSRNTIYF. Here the CDR3 DNA reads TGTGCCAGCAGCCGAAACACCATATATTTT. V gene TRBV28 combines with J gene TRBJ1-3; unclear D gene. V was shortened by 6 bases and J by 5 bases, with 2 bases between the two germline ends. The germline CDR1 and CDR2 sequences are MDHEN and SYDVKM. This CDR3 has 10 amino acids.